What follows are 32 T cell receptor beta chains derived from one specimen sequenced in a study of cytomegalovirus exposure and HLA in healthy donors (dated by TCRdb to 2017 to 2019). The library relied on the immunoSEQ multiplex PCR assay. A mixture of 60 forward primers for TCR Vbeta segments and 13 reverse primers for TCR Jbeta segments was used in the multiplex PCR. The source is immuneACCESS, and TCRdb retained only in-frame sequences with V and J called. Part of the clones is not carried over; for the studies checked, unresolved V genes explain less than half of this, and the remainder is unexplained. The sample table lists 90,000 to 110,000 clones, roughly 70% of them with a count of one. The leading ten clones occupy about 8.4% of the sample. Sequencing was performed on PBMCs. These receptors came from a man in his forties in good health and CMV-seronegative.

In this sample, this clone turned up a few times. The chain couples TRBV6-1 to TRBJ2-7; 10 nucleotides align to TRBD1. From germline, CDR1 is MNHNS and CDR2 SASEGT. The trim removed 4 bases at V and 2 bases at J, leaving 2 bases unmatched. This CDR3 comprises 14 residues. The CDR3: CASSGGTGAYEQYF. The CDR3 nucleotides read TGTGCCAGCAGTGGGGGGACAGGGGCCTACGAGCAGTACTTC.

V gene TRBV28 combines with J gene TRBJ2-5, with 10 bases identical to TRBD2. Germline V gene sequence: CDR1 MDHEN, CDR2 SYDVKM. The CDR3 has 18 residues. J gave up 5 bases and V 3 bases, and 15 bases lay outside the gene matches. The CDR3 region is CASSFRVAGGNLVETQYF. The CDR3 nucleotides are TGTGCCAGCAGTTTTAGGGTAGCGGGGGGAAATTTGGTGGAGACCCAGTACTTC. Variable domain in full (rest from reference TRBV28 and TRBJ2-5): DVKVTQSSRYLVKRTGEKVFLECVQDMDHENMFWYRQDPGLGLRLIYFSYDVKMKEKGDIPEGYSVSREKKERFSLILESASTNQTSMYLCASSFRVAGGNLVETQYFGPGTRLLVL.

V and J are TRBV5-1 and TRBJ2-7; 7 nucleotides agree with TRBD1. The CDR3 length is 14 residues. Trimming took 0 bases from V and 5 from J; bases not matched to a gene: 5. Germline CDR1 and CDR2: SGHRS and YFSETQ. The CDR3 spells CASSLAAQGNEQYF. In nucleotides, the CDR3 is TGCGCCAGCAGCTTGGCCGCACAGGGGAACGAGCAGTACTTC.

This chain connects TRBV27 to TRBJ1-1; the match to TRBD1 covers 9 bases. CDR3 length: 20 residues. Germline CDR1 MNHEY, CDR2 SMNVEV (reference sequence). Germline trimming cut 9 bases from V and 0 bases from J; bases unmatched to any gene: 23. The DNA of the CDR3 is TGTGCCAGTCGGACCGGGACAGGGAATTCTGGTGGAGTAATGAACACTGAAGCTTTCTTT. Encoded protein: CASRTGTGNSGGVMNTEAFF.

This clone has a handful of counts. The chain is built from TRBV19 and TRBJ1-1, with 8 nucleotides matching TRBD1. Germline V gene sequence: CDR1 LNHDA, CDR2 SQIVND (reference sequence). Trimming at V came to 1 base and at J to 0 bases, leaving 1 base not matched to a gene. The CDR3 contains 15 residues. CDR3: CASSIGQGMNTEAFF. CDR3 sequence (DNA): TGTGCCAGTAGTATAGGACAGGGGATGAACACTGAAGCTTTCTTT.

V gene TRBV29-1 combines with J gene TRBJ1-2; 8 bases align to TRBD1. Germline V gene sequence: CDR1 SQVTM, CDR2 ANQGSEA. This CDR3 region has 15 residues. V gave up 3 bases and J gave up 7 bases; unmatched junction bases: 13. The CDR3 DNA follows: TGCAGCGTTGATCCCGTCGACAGGGGTAAAGGTGGCTACACCTTC. This codes for CSVDPVDRGKGGYTF.

The chain recombines TRBV27 with TRBJ1-1, with a tentative D call TRBD1 (5 bases). Trimming shortened V by 6 bases and J by 7 bases, and 15 bases separated the two germline ends. Per germline, CDR1 MNHEY and CDR2 SMNVEV (reference sequence). The CDR3 length is 13 residues. CDR3 coding DNA: TGTGCCAGCAGCTTGGATCAGGGAATTGAAGCTTTCTTT. Its protein is CASSLDQGIEAFF.

The genes are TRBV11-2 and TRBJ2-2; TRBD1 might be the D (5 bases). With 4 bases removed from V and 1 base from J, the gap between germline ends came to 16 bases. CDR3 length: 17 residues. Germline V CDR1 and CDR2: SGHAT, FQNNGV. The CDR3 loop reads CASSSYLYRMNTGELFF. The CDR3 DNA follows: TGTGCCAGCAGCTCGTACCTCTACAGGATGAACACCGGGGAGCTGTTTTTT. The entire variable domain, with the rest obtained from reference TRBV11-2 and TRBJ2-2, is as follows: EAGVAQSPRYKIIEKRQSVAFWCNPISGHATLYWYQQILGQGPKLLIQFQNNGVVDDSQLPKDRFSAERLKGVDSTLKIQPAKLEDSAVYLCASSSYLYRMNTGELFFGEGSRLTVL.

The chain has TRBV11-2 and TRBJ1-2; TRBD1 is a possible D gene (6 bases). The germline V gene has CDR1 SGHAT and CDR2 FQNNGV. The CDR3 is 15 residues long. Trimming left V 5 bases short and J 3 bases short, with 16 bases between. The CDR3 DNA follows: TGTGCCAGCAGCCGGAGGCCGGACAGTTACTATGGCTACACCTTC. It specifies CASSRRPDSYYGYTF.

The rearrangement links TRBV7-6 to TRBJ2-3; 9 nucleotides align to TRBD2. CDR3 length: 17 amino acids. Losses at the gene ends were 1 base for V and 2 bases for J; bases not matched to a gene: 7. The germline CDR1 and CDR2 sequences are SGHVS and FNYEAQ. The CDR3 DNA is TGTGCCAGCAGCTTAGACGTAGCGGGGGCCCCCACAGATACGCAGTATTTT. Encoded protein: CASSLDVAGAPTDTQYF.

This clone was recorded only once. This chain joins TRBV5-4 and TRBJ1-3, with a weak D call TRBD1 (6 bases). The CDR3 sequence is 14 residues long. Trimming took 5 bases from V and 2 from J, leaving 11 bases between them. Looked up from germline, CDR1 is SGHNT and CDR2 is YYREEE (reference sequence). The CDR3 bases are TGTGCCAGCAGAGATACAGGGACTGGAAACACCATATATTTT. Protein: CASRDTGTGNTIYF.

The chain joins TRBV4-3 to TRBJ1-5; 9 bases align to TRBD1. This CDR3 has 15 amino acids. V lost 4 bases and J lost 7; bases outside the gene matches: 8. Germline-derived CDR1 and CDR2 are LGHNA and YSLEER. DNA of the CDR3: TGCGCCAGCAGCCCTGGACAGGGGTCGGGCCAGCCCCAGCATTTT. Translating gives CASSPGQGSGQPQHF.

This sequence joins TRBV14 and TRBJ2-7; 10 bases are a match to TRBD2. CDR1 is SGHDN, CDR2 FVKESK, per germline. V shed 2 bases and J 1 base; nucleotides not matched to a gene: 14. The CDR3 is 19 residues long. The CDR3 here is CASSQSGLANGTLSYEQYF. The DNA of the CDR3 is TGTGCCAGCAGCCAATCGGGACTAGCGAATGGGACCCTTTCCTACGAGCAGTACTTC. Full variable domain (rest looked up from reference TRBV14 and TRBJ2-7): EAGVTQFPSHSVIEKGQTVTLRCDPISGHDNLYWYRRVMGKEIKFLLHFVKESKQDESGMPNNRFLAERTGGTYSTLKVQPAELEDSGVYFCASSQSGLANGTLSYEQYFGPGTRLTVT.

The chain employs TRBV27 and TRBJ1-5; a weak D match, TRBD1 (5 bases). V lost 6 bases and J 0 bases, leaving 9 bases between the germline ends. The V gene's germline CDR1 is MNHEY and CDR2 SMNVEV (reference sequence). This CDR3 contains 14 residues. The CDR3 region is CASRRTSSNQPQHF. The CDR3 DNA reads TGTGCCAGCAGGCGGACATCTAGCAATCAGCCCCAGCATTTT.

The V and J genes are TRBV11-2 and TRBJ2-7; a possible D gene is TRBD2 (6 bases). The CDR3 contains 13 residues. Deletions cut 5 bases from V and 3 bases from J, with 11 bases between. Germline CDR1 and CDR2: SGHAT and FQNNGV. CDR3 sequence (DNA): TGTGCCAGCAGCCCGGGGGATTACTACGAGCAGTACTTC. Amino acid sequence: CASSPGDYYEQYF.

The chain uses TRBV4-2 and TRBJ2-7; D gene ambiguous. From germline, CDR1 is LGHNA and CDR2 YNFKEQ. The CDR3 sequence is 18 residues long. Trimming cost V 6 bases and J 0 bases, with 24 bases left between them. The CDR3 is CASRKKNSLPFSSYEQYF. CDR3 sequence (DNA): TGTGCCAGCAGGAAAAAAAATTCCCTACCCTTTTCCTCCTACGAGCAGTACTTC.

The chain couples TRBV29-1 to TRBJ1-1, with D unresolved. CDR1 is SQVTM, CDR2 ANQGSEA, per germline. Between the trimmed V and J ends, which lost 7 bases and 7 bases, there was a span of 16 bases. The CDR3 runs 12 residues. The CDR3 spells CSARWRAGEAFF. The CDR3 DNA reads TGCAGCGCCAGGTGGAGGGCGGGTGAAGCTTTCTTT.

This clone was counted once. The rearrangement joins TRBV2 to TRBJ2-7, with D possibly being TRBD1 (5 bases). Germline CDR1 is SNHLY and CDR2 is FYNNEI. V shed 6 bases and J shed 2 bases, with 17 bases lying between them. The CDR3 is 15 residues long. The CDR3 here is CASREKQGITYEQYF. The CDR3 nucleotides read TGTGCCAGCAGGGAGAAGCAGGGTATCACCTACGAGCAGTACTTC.

Notes on this clone: A read error may produce the germline difference seen at one junction end. J is TRBJ2-6 and V is TRBV5-6; D could derive from TRBD1 or TRBD2 (6 bases each). Germline CDR1 is SGHDT and CDR2 is YYEEEE. This CDR3 spans 15 amino acids. For the CDR3, the DNA is TGTGCCAGCAGGTTGGAGGGGGCTGGGGCCAACGTCCTGACTTTC. It yields the protein CASRLEGAGANVLTF.

The V gene is TRBV9, the J gene TRBJ2-5; a possible D gene is TRBD2 (6 bases). V was clipped by 3 bases and J by 4 bases, with 16 bases between them. Germline CDR1 reads SGDLS; CDR2 reads YYNGEE. The CDR3 consists of 15 residues. CDR3 DNA: TGTGCCAGCAGCGCAGGGACTTTCAAAGGAGAGACCCAGTACTTC. Translated: CASSAGTFKGETQYF. The complete variable domain, with remaining parts taken from reference TRBV9 and TRBJ2-5, reads DSGVTQTPKHLITATGQRVTLRCSPRSGDLSVYWYQQSLDQGLQFLIQYYNGEERAKGNILERFSAQQFPDLHSELNLSSLELGDSALYFCASSAGTFKGETQYFGPGTRLLVL.

As concerns this clone: The sample contains more than one DNA sequence encoding this CDR3. The chain is built from TRBV7-2 and TRBJ2-5, with D maybe TRBD1 (5 bases). The CDR3 covers 14 residues. The V and J ends lost 1 base and 4 bases respectively, with 10 bases between them. Germline loops: CDR1 SGHTA, CDR2 FQGNSA. For the CDR3, the DNA is TGTGCCAGCAGCTTAGACCAGGGAAGAGAGACCCAGTACTTC. This gives the protein CASSLDQGRETQYF.

This chain joins TRBV18 and TRBJ1-4; tentative D call: TRBD1 (6 bases). Trimming stripped 2 bases from V and 5 bases from J, with 9 bases between. CDR3 length equals 14 residues. The germline CDR1 and CDR2 sequences are KGHSH and LQKENI. CDR3 in DNA: TGTGCCAGCTCACCAGAGGGGGGGAATGAAAAACTGTTTTTT. Translated: CASSPEGGNEKLFF.

This clone was recorded only once. The rearrangement uses TRBV29-1 and TRBJ1-1; unclear D gene. In germline, CDR1 is SQVTM, CDR2 ANQGSEA. Trimming removed 4 bases from V and 6 bases from J, with 6 bases in between. This CDR3 contains 10 residues. The DNA for the CDR3 is TGCAGCGTTGGAGGGTCTGAAGCTTTCTTT. Residues: CSVGGSEAFF.

The chain has TRBV30 and TRBJ1-2; tentative D call: TRBD1 (6 bases). The germline V and J ends were trimmed by 4 bases and 3 bases, with 15 bases remaining between them. This CDR3 is 14 amino acids long. Germline V lookup: CDR1 GTSNPN, CDR2 SVGIG (reference sequence). CDR3: CAWTDGRGYYGYTF. DNA for the CDR3: TGTGCCTGGACCGACGGCAGGGGATACTATGGCTACACCTTC.

The rearrangement joins TRBV7-9 to TRBJ2-3, with D possibly being TRBD1 (5 bases). V was trimmed by 3 bases and J by 6 bases, leaving 7 bases between them. The CDR3 is 12 residues long. Germline CDR1 SEHNR, CDR2 FQNEAQ (reference sequence). The CDR3 nucleotides read TGTGCCAGCAGCTTGGGGCGTGATACGCAGTATTTT. As protein: CASSLGRDTQYF.

This rearrangement joins TRBV27 to TRBJ2-1; 11 nucleotides line up with TRBD2. The CDR3 consists of 17 residues. Per the germline V gene, CDR1 is MNHEY and CDR2 is SMNVEV (reference sequence). Unmatched junction bases numbered 12, after V lost 5 bases and J lost 6 bases. CDR3 sequence: CASSPVGSGGASNEQFF. The DNA of the CDR3 is TGTGCCAGCAGTCCGGTGGGTAGCGGGGGGGCCTCCAATGAGCAGTTCTTC.

This clone was seen only a few times. The V gene is TRBV6-5, the J gene TRBJ2-3; D is unclear. In germline, CDR1 is MNHEY, CDR2 SVGAGI. Trimming took 0 bases from V and 4 from J, leaving 8 bases between them. The CDR3 runs 14 residues. This chain's CDR3 is CASSYSRFADTQYF. In DNA, the CDR3 is TGTGCCAGCAGTTACTCGCGGTTCGCAGATACGCAGTATTTT.

The chain combines TRBV27 with TRBJ2-7; maybe TRBD2 (5 bases). The ends were cut back, 0 bases at V and 2 bases at J, with 11 bases in the middle. From germline, CDR1 is MNHEY and CDR2 SMNVEV (reference sequence). The CDR3 has 15 amino acids. CDR3 sequence (DNA): TGTGCCAGCAGTTTATCGTTTACCGGGACCTACGAGCAGTACTTC. As protein: CASSLSFTGTYEQYF.

The chain uses TRBV6-5 and TRBJ1-6; 7 bases match TRBD1. With V trimmed by 8 bases and J by 7 bases, 8 bases remained unmatched. The CDR3 covers 14 residues. The germline CDR1 and CDR2 sequences are MNHEY and SVGAGI. The CDR3 DNA is TGTGCCAGCTCTCGGGGACAGTTAAATTCACCCCTCCACTTT. It encodes CASSRGQLNSPLHF.

This chain uses TRBV7-6 with TRBJ2-2, with 9 bases lining up with TRBD1. This CDR3 comprises 17 residues. CDR1 is SGHVS and CDR2 is FNYEAQ in the germline V gene. J lost 4 bases, V lost 1 base, and 7 bases had no gene match. The CDR3 loop is CASSLGAGTGSTGELFF. The CDR3 DNA sequence: TGTGCCAGCAGCTTAGGGGCAGGGACAGGGAGCACCGGGGAGCTGTTTTTT.

The chain has TRBV6-4 and TRBJ1-6; a possible D gene is TRBD1 (5 bases). Per germline, CDR1 MRHNA and CDR2 SNTAGT. Trimming removed 2 bases at V and 7 bases at J, with 9 bases between. CDR3 size: 14 residues. The CDR3 bases are TGTGCCAGCAGTGACACGGCAGGGAATTCACCCCTCCACTTT. Translating it yields CASSDTAGNSPLHF.

The J gene is TRBJ2-2, the V gene TRBV6-5; TRBD2 matches at 9 bases. The CDR3 sequence is 15 residues long. V dropped 7 bases and J dropped 7; count of bases not matched to a gene: 10. CDR1 and CDR2 (germline): MNHEY, SVGAGI. CDR3 protein: CASTSRSSGGGELFF. The CDR3, as DNA: TGTGCCAGCACCTCTCGTAGTAGCGGGGGCGGGGAGCTGTTTTTT.